The rows below give T cell receptor beta chains drawn from one sample of a study of human T cells and chemical hapten exposure. TCRdb re-called the RACE reads through MiXCR, storing one row per CDR3 protein. The sample has roughly 190,000 distinct CDR3 sequences, around 24% seen once. Specimen: whole blood, collected in connection with sensitization to the hapten diphenylcyclopropenone (DPC). The receptors derive from a woman aged 45-65 years with alopecia areata. Some clones in this sample may be carry-over from other donors' samples. Both conserved end residues are part of each CDR3. D genes are given only for firm matches. Size values are once, few and many counts, or a class for expanded clones, and some rows have none.

V gene: TRBV7-3; D gene: -; clone size: few; J gene: TRBJ2-1; CDR3 protein: CASSLSRAAAREQFF; CDR3 DNA: TGTGCCAGCAGCTTAAGTCGGGCGGCGGCACGAGAGCAGTTCTTC
V gene: TRBV20-1; D gene: TRBD1; clone size: many; J gene: TRBJ2-1; CDR3 protein: CSAKGAGNEQFF; CDR3 DNA: TGCAGTGCTAAGGGGGCCGGCAATGAGCAGTTCTTC
V gene: TRBV6-6; D gene: -; clone size: few; J gene: TRBJ1-5; CDR3 protein: CASSYNPGSNQPQHF; CDR3 DNA: TGTGCCAGCAGTTATAATCCAGGGAGCAATCAGCCCCAGCATTTT
V gene: TRBV29-1; D gene: -; clone size: -; J gene: TRBJ2-3; CDR3 protein: CSVEQQGYTQYF; CDR3 DNA: TGCAGCGTTGAACAACAGGGCTATACGCAGTATTTT
V gene: TRBV7-9; D gene: TRBD2; clone size: few; J gene: TRBJ2-1; CDR3 protein: CASSYRGLAGIEQFF; CDR3 DNA: TGTGCCAGCAGCTACCGGGGACTAGCGGGAATCGAGCAGTTCTTC
V gene: TRBV20-1; D gene: -; clone size: few; J gene: TRBJ2-7; CDR3 protein: CSARDLKAVHEQYF; CDR3 DNA: TGCAGTGCTAGAGATCTAAAGGCCGTCCACGAGCAGTACTTC
V gene: TRBV20-1; D gene: -; clone size: many; J gene: TRBJ2-5; CDR3 protein: CSASQGAGETQYF; CDR3 DNA: TGCAGTGCTAGTCAGGGAGCAGGGGAGACCCAGTACTTC
V gene: TRBV5-4; D gene: -; clone size: few; J gene: TRBJ2-4; CDR3 protein: CASSQKDSPLAKNIQYF; CDR3 DNA: TGTGCCAGCAGCCAAAAGGACAGCCCACTAGCCAAAAACATTCAGTACTTC
V gene: TRBV5-1; D gene: -; clone size: few; J gene: TRBJ2-5; CDR3 protein: CASSFPEAGEETQYF; CDR3 DNA: TGCGCCAGCAGCTTCCCAGAGGCAGGGGAGGAGACCCAGTACTTC
V gene: TRBV20-1; D gene: TRBD2; clone size: many; J gene: TRBJ2-1; CDR3 protein: CSARRTSEQFF; CDR3 DNA: TGCAGTGCTAGAAGGACTAGTGAGCAGTTCTTC
V gene: TRBV7-2; D gene: -; clone size: -; J gene: TRBJ2-2; CDR3 protein: CASSRGRQNTGELFF; CDR3 DNA: TGTGCCAGCAGCCGGGGACGACAGAACACCGGGGAGCTGTTTTTT
V gene: TRBV29-1; D gene: -; clone size: few; J gene: TRBJ2-5; CDR3 protein: CSVELVLVETQYF; CDR3 DNA: TGCAGCGTTGAATTAGTTCTGGTGGAGACCCAGTACTTC
V gene: TRBV5-4; D gene: -; clone size: few; J gene: TRBJ2-1; CDR3 protein: CASSMGLIYNEQFF; CDR3 DNA: TGTGCCAGCAGCATGGGACTGATCTACAATGAGCAGTTCTTC
V gene: TRBV28; D gene: TRBD1; clone size: -; J gene: TRBJ2-3; CDR3 protein: CASSEGGDRALTDTQYF; CDR3 DNA: TGTGCCAGCAGTGAGGGAGGGGACAGGGCCTTGACAGATACGCAGTATTTT
V gene: TRBV11-1; D gene: -; clone size: -; J gene: TRBJ2-3; CDR3 protein: CASSSLGGITDAQYF; CDR3 DNA: TGTGCCAGCAGCTCACTCGGAGGGATCACAGATGCGCAGTATTTT
V gene: TRBV7-9; D gene: TRBD2; clone size: -; J gene: TRBJ2-3; CDR3 protein: CASSLPPRLAGVADTQYF; CDR3 DNA: TGTGCCAGCAGCTTACCTCCAAGGCTAGCGGGAGTTGCAGATACGCAGTATTTT
V gene: TRBV6-5; D gene: -; clone size: -; J gene: TRBJ1-1; CDR3 protein: CASSEDRRFKAFF; CDR3 DNA: TGTGCCAGCAGTGAAGACAGGAGGTTTAAAGCTTTCTTT
V gene: TRBV29-1; D gene: TRBD2; clone size: many; J gene: TRBJ2-1; CDR3 protein: CSVEGGFSGRANEQFF; CDR3 DNA: TGCAGCGTCGAAGGGGGTTTTAGCGGGAGGGCCAATGAGCAGTTCTTC
V gene: TRBV20-1; D gene: -; clone size: few; J gene: TRBJ1-5; CDR3 protein: CSARKRTGSNQPQHF; CDR3 DNA: TGCAGTGCTAGAAAACGGACGGGTAGCAATCAGCCCCAGCATTTT
V gene: TRBV20-1; D gene: -; clone size: -; J gene: TRBJ2-5; CDR3 protein: CSAREIFAGTRETQYF; CDR3 DNA: TGCAGTGCTAGAGAGATTTTTGCAGGGACTCGAGAGACCCAGTACTTC
V gene: TRBV7-2; D gene: -; clone size: few; J gene: TRBJ1-3; CDR3 protein: CASSLLVGAGNTIYF; CDR3 DNA: TGTGCCAGCAGCTTATTGGTAGGGGCTGGAAACACCATATATTTT
V gene: TRBV6-1; D gene: -; clone size: few; J gene: TRBJ1-5; CDR3 protein: CASKIHGDQPQHF; CDR3 DNA: TGTGCCAGCAAAATTCATGGTGATCAGCCCCAGCATTTT